Each of the 8 T cell receptor beta chains below was sequenced from the same sample in a study of siplizumab effects on memory and regulatory T cells. Assay used: immunoSEQ multiplex PCR; TCRdb lists only in-frame clones, some missing. The profile shows about 85,000 clones, around 95% of them singletons. The sequenced sample consisted of CD8+ T cells sorted from blood. Every receptor here comes from a human donor in good health.

The chain has TRBV5-4 and TRBJ1-1; TRBD1 might be the D (5 bases). The CDR3 runs 12 residues. With 3 bases removed from V and 8 bases from J, the gap between germline ends came to 11 bases. CDR1 and CDR2 (germline): SGHNT, YYREEE (reference sequence). The CDR3 region is CASSWAGTEAFF. CDR3 in DNA: TGTGCCAGCAGCTGGGCAGGGACCGAAGCTTTCTTT.

This clone was recorded only once. The rearrangement joins TRBV7-9 to TRBJ2-7; tentatively, D is TRBD1 (7 bases). This CDR3 region has 15 residues. V dropped 1 base and J dropped 1 base, with 11 bases sitting between them. Germline loops: CDR1 SEHNR, CDR2 FQNEAQ (reference sequence). The CDR3 loop is CASSLGGTASYEQYF. The DNA of the CDR3 is TGTGCCAGCAGCTTAGGCGGGACAGCTTCCTACGAGCAGTACTTC.

The chain is built from TRBV28 and TRBJ1-1, with D perhaps TRBD1 (5 bases). Germline V lookup: CDR1 MDHEN, CDR2 SYDVKM. There are 13 residues in the CDR3. V lost 9 bases, J lost 3 bases, and 14 bases lay in between. The CDR3 here is CASPGPPYTEAFF. The CDR3 DNA follows: TGTGCCAGTCCGGGACCACCCTACACTGAAGCTTTCTTT.

For the CDR3, the DNA is TGTGCCAGCAGCTTGACTAGCGGGAGTTCTATAGATACGCAGTATTTT. Protein product: CASSLTSGSSIDTQYF. The J gene is TRBJ2-3, the V gene TRBV7-9, with 12 bases identical to TRBD2. V was pared by 3 bases and J by 5 bases, with 6 bases of the junction left unmatched. Germline lookup yields CDR1 SEHNR and CDR2 FQNEAQ (reference sequence). The CDR3 runs to 16 residues.

The rearrangement uses TRBV7-9 and TRBJ1-2, with D hard to call. The CDR3 covers 13 residues. Trimming took off 5 bases at V and 3 bases at J, with 10 bases between the two ends. The germline V gene encodes CDR1 SEHNR and CDR2 FQNEAQ (reference sequence). For the CDR3, the DNA is TGTGCCAGCAGCCTTATTCAGGACTATGGCTACACCTTC. Translated: CASSLIQDYGYTF.

The genes are TRBV19 and TRBJ1-5, with a tentative D call TRBD1 (6 bases). V lost 5 bases, J lost 2 bases, and 10 bases lay in between. The CDR3 runs to 14 residues. The germline CDR1 and CDR2 sequences are LNHDA and SQIVND (reference sequence). As DNA, the CDR3 is TGTGCCAGTAGTTCAGGGGTAGGCAATCAGCCCCAGCATTTT. This translates into CASSSGVGNQPQHF.

The chain links TRBV7-9 to TRBJ2-7, with D perhaps being TRBD1 or TRBD2 (5 bases each). This CDR3 has 14 residues. Looked up from germline, CDR1 is SEHNR and CDR2 is FQNEAQ (reference sequence). The germline V and J ends were trimmed by 5 bases and 2 bases, with 13 bases remaining between them. This chain's CDR3 is CASSRPPGPYEQYF. CDR3 sequence (DNA): TGTGCCAGCAGCAGACCACCGGGGCCCTACGAGCAGTACTTC.

The V call is TRBV27, the J call TRBJ2-6, with D possibly being TRBD1 (5 bases). The CDR3 is 16 amino acids. Germline values: CDR1 MNHEY, CDR2 SMNVEV (reference sequence). V gave up 5 bases and J gave up 4 bases, with 15 bases separating them. CDR3 sequence: CASSPLTRAGANVLTF. The CDR3 DNA reads TGTGCCAGCAGTCCCCTCACCAGGGCAGGGGCCAACGTCCTGACTTTC.